The entry below describes one T cell receptor beta chain. Antigen: not known. This entry is derived from a study of a mutant IDH1 vaccine in newly diagnosed glioma. Study context: Vaccination began 4-6 weeks post radiotherapy alone, or with temozolomide cycles. Every participant had undergone radiotherapy, temozolomide, or both before, and most underwent both. Week 35 was safety follow-up visit V12; week 47 was end-of-study visit V13. Study observations and caveats: Evidence of vaccine-induced immune responses was documented in 80% to 95% of patients.

CDR3 length: 15 residues. Germline V lookup: CDR1 SGHNT, CDR2 YYREEE (reference sequence). The trim removed 4 bases at V and 0 bases at J, leaving 3 bases unmatched. Time point reported: week 47, end of study. Doses comprised 300 ug of mutant IDH1 20-mer peptide each, plus topical imiquimod. The protocol was immunoSEQ multiplex PCR, while the TCRdb copy is restricted to in-frame clones and leaves out a portion. The sample gives about 56,000 clones, approximately 71% of which show up once; 5% to 6.5% is in the top ten. This material consisted of PBMCs, taken from a glioma patient whose treatment included an IDH1 peptide vaccine. The sequence derives from a man aged 50-60 years with glioma. The chain combines TRBV5-4 with TRBJ2-3; TRBD1 agrees at 9 bases. In DNA form, the CDR3 reads TGTGCCAGCAGCCCGGGGACAGGGAGCACAGATACGCAGTATTTT. Its protein product is CASSPGTGSTDTQYF.